Each of the 23 T cell receptor beta chains below was sequenced from the same sample in a study of T cell clonotyping in hematopoietic cell transplantation. Here immunoSEQ multiplex PCR was the method, and the copy in TCRdb shows in-frame clones only, minus some. Of approximately 2,500 clones listed, roughly 79% were seen once; the top ten hold 33%. This specimen was peripheral blood mononuclear cells, taken 180 days after allogeneic stem cell transplant. The receptor set was obtained from a male patient between 55 and 70 years old who had an allogeneic stem cell transplant, so T cells may come from the graft donor. Some clones in this sample may be carry-over from other donors' samples.

The V gene is TRBV6-1, the J gene TRBJ1-5; D is unresolved. In germline, CDR1 is MNHNS, CDR2 SASEGT. V was cut by 4 bases and J by 0 bases, with 10 bases left in between. The CDR3 consists of 15 residues. The chain's CDR3 is CASSVRGYSNQPQHF. The CDR3, as DNA: TGTGCCAGCAGTGTGCGGGGATATAGCAATCAGCCCCAGCATTTT.

The gene calls are TRBV5-1 and TRBJ2-1; the match to TRBD2 covers 9 bases. CDR3 length: 14 amino acids. The germline V gene encodes CDR1 SGHRS and CDR2 YFSETQ. CDR3 in amino acids: CVGRVTSGYNEQFF. CDR3 sequence (DNA): TGCGTTGGCAGGGTGACTAGCGGCTACAATGAGCAGTTCTTC. Looking up the rest from reference TRBV5-1 and TRBJ2-1 gives the full variable domain: KAGVTQTPRYLIKTRGQQVTLSCSPISGHRSVSWYQQTPGQGLQFLFEYFSETQRNKGNFPGRFSGRQFSNSRSEMNVSTLELGDSALYLCVGRVTSGYNEQFFGPGTRLTVL.

This clone was detected only a few times. The chain links TRBV7-9 to TRBJ2-1; possible D gene TRBD1, 6 bases. V was shortened by 4 bases and J by 7 bases, with 14 bases between the two germline ends. Germline V CDR1 and CDR2: SEHNR, FQNEAQ (reference sequence). The CDR3 runs to 14 residues. This chain's CDR3 is CASSSGNTGNEQFF. The CDR3 DNA reads as TGTGCCAGCAGCTCGGGAAATACAGGGAATGAGCAGTTCTTC.

The chain recombines TRBV30 with TRBJ1-2, with TRBD1 matching 9 bases. The junction had 2 bases not matched to a gene; V was cut back by 0 bases and J by 3 bases. The germline V gene encodes CDR1 GTSNPN and CDR2 SVGIG (reference sequence). CDR3 length equals 14 residues. The CDR3 region is CAWSVQGAHYGYTF. The CDR3 nucleotides are TGTGCCTGGAGTGTACAGGGGGCGCACTATGGCTACACCTTC.

This chain uses TRBV6-5 with TRBJ2-7; the D gene is possibly TRBD1 (6 bases). The CDR3 runs to 14 residues. Trimming shortened V by 6 bases and J by 7 bases, and 19 bases separated the two germline ends. The germline gives CDR1 MNHEY, CDR2 SVGAGI. Here the CDR3 DNA reads TGTGCCAGCAGGTCAGACAGGATCGCCCTAGAGCAGTACTTC. This sequence encodes CASRSDRIALEQYF.

The V call is TRBV6-5, the J call TRBJ2-2, with D maybe TRBD1 (6 bases). The germline V and J ends were trimmed by 4 bases and 3 bases, with 9 bases remaining between them. Germline loops: CDR1 MNHEY, CDR2 SVGAGI. The length of the CDR3 is 14 residues. The CDR3 bases are TGTGCCAGCAGTTCGGACAGATACACCGGGGAGCTGTTTTTT. Protein: CASSSDRYTGELFF.

This rearrangement joins TRBV5-1 to TRBJ2-3; TRBD2 matches at 10 bases. Germline-derived CDR1 and CDR2 are SGHRS and YFSETQ. CDR3 length equals 16 residues. V gave up 5 bases and J gave up 1 base; unmatched junction bases: 7. For the CDR3, the DNA is TGCGCCAGCAGGGCTGGACTAGCGGTAGGCACAGATACGCAGTATTTT. Its protein product is CASRAGLAVGTDTQYF.

The chain has TRBV30 and TRBJ1-1, with D possibly TRBD1 on 5 matching bases. The CDR3 runs to 13 residues. Trimming left V 1 base short and J 4 bases short, with 10 bases between. Germline-derived CDR1 and CDR2 are GTSNPN and SVGIG (reference sequence). CDR3 residues: CAWSAGTGTEAFF. Here the CDR3 DNA reads TGTGCCTGGAGTGCTGGGACGGGCACTGAAGCTTTCTTT.

The chain joins TRBV6-5 to TRBJ1-2; D is perhaps TRBD1 (5 bases). The CDR3 has 16 amino acids. V lost 3 bases, J lost 4 bases, and 18 bases lay in between. Germline-derived CDR1 and CDR2 are MNHEY and SVGAGI. The CDR3 DNA sequence: TGTGCCAGCAGTTATTCCGGGACCACCACTCTCTATGGCTACACCTTC. Residues: CASSYSGTTTLYGYTF.

The chain employs TRBV27 and TRBJ2-3; TRBD2 is a possible D gene (6 bases). The CDR3 is 15 residues long. Germline loops: CDR1 MNHEY, CDR2 SMNVEV (reference sequence). V was shortened by 5 bases and J by 3 bases, with 15 bases between the two germline ends. The CDR3 region has the DNA TGTGCCAGCAGTCCCACTAGCTGGGGTACAGATACGCAGTATTTT. This gives the protein CASSPTSWGTDTQYF.

This clone was detected once. The chain couples TRBV5-4 to TRBJ1-1, with D tentatively TRBD1 (5 bases). The CDR3 runs 14 residues. Trimming shortened V by 0 bases and J by 5 bases, and 11 bases separated the two germline ends. Germline V gives CDR1 SGHNT, CDR2 YYREEE (reference sequence). The CDR3 nucleotides read TGTGCCAGCAGCTTGGCCGGGGGGGGAACTGAAGCTTTCTTT. This encodes CASSLAGGGTEAFF.

This chain connects TRBV5-1 to TRBJ2-5; no definite D call. Trimming stripped 5 bases from V and 3 bases from J, with 8 bases between. The CDR3 is 12 residues long. Germline V gene lookup returns CDR1 SGHRS and CDR2 YFSETQ. The CDR3, as DNA: TGCGCCAGCAGTCCCCAGAAAGAGACCCAGTACTTC. Protein product: CASSPQKETQYF.

The V call is TRBV2, the J call TRBJ2-5; D ambiguous. The CDR3 is 12 residues long. With 3 bases removed from V and 5 bases from J, the gap between germline ends came to 7 bases. Germline V gives CDR1 SNHLY, CDR2 FYNNEI. The CDR3 loop is CASSELVETQYF. The CDR3 coding sequence is TGTGCCAGCAGTGAGTTGGTGGAGACCCAGTACTTC.

The chain combines TRBV28 with TRBJ1-5; no reliable D call. Per germline, CDR1 MDHEN and CDR2 SYDVKM. The CDR3 is 13 amino acids. V was pared by 3 bases and J by 4 bases, with 7 bases between. The CDR3 region has the DNA TGTGCCAGCAGTTTGTTAGGGAATCAGCCCCAGCATTTT. It yields the protein CASSLLGNQPQHF.

In this sample, this clone turned up a few times. The chain joins TRBV9 to TRBJ2-1; D may be TRBD2 (6 bases). The CDR3 is 15 amino acids. Trimming pared 4 bases from V and 5 bases from J, leaving 16 bases between. The germline V gene has CDR1 SGDLS and CDR2 YYNGEE. CDR3 amino acids: CASSYAGLLHNEQFF. CDR3 bases: TGTGCCAGCAGCTATGCGGGACTCCTTCACAATGAGCAGTTCTTC.

The gene calls are TRBV5-8 and TRBJ2-7; 13 positions agree with TRBD2. This CDR3 has 17 residues. The ends lost 2 bases at V and 2 bases at J; junction bases unmatched: 7. The germline V gene encodes CDR1 SGHTS and CDR2 YDEGEE. CDR3 sequence reads: CASSLHQGLAGTYEQYF. CDR3 nucleotides: TGTGCCAGCAGCTTACACCAGGGACTAGCGGGAACCTACGAGCAGTACTTC. Complete variable domain (other parts from reference TRBV5-8 and TRBJ2-7): EAGVTQSPTHLIKTRGQQATLRCSPISGHTSVYWYQQALGLGLQFLLWYDEGEERNRGNFPPRFSGRQFPNYSSELNVNALELEDSALYLCASSLHQGLAGTYEQYFGPGTRLTVT.

This sequence joins TRBV4-3 and TRBJ2-2; D gene uncertain. This CDR3 is 15 amino acids long. The germline V gene has CDR1 LGHNA and CDR2 YSLEER. V was shortened by 4 bases and J by 3 bases, with 12 bases between the two germline ends. The DNA for the CDR3 is TGCGCCAGCAGCCGTAGTACGGGTTACACCGGGGAGCTGTTTTTT. The encoded protein is CASSRSTGYTGELFF.

This chain's CDR3 is CASSKTSGETQYF. The CDR3 DNA reads TGTGCCAGTAGTAAAACTAGTGGGGAGACCCAGTACTTC. V is TRBV19 and J is TRBJ2-5; perhaps TRBD2 as D (5 bases). The germline CDR1 and CDR2 sequences are LNHDA and SQIVND (reference sequence). V lost 4 bases and J 5 bases, leaving 11 bases between the germline ends. The CDR3 is 13 residues long.

The rearrangement joins TRBV4-2 to TRBJ2-7, with TRBD2 as a possible D gene (5 bases). Germline CDR1 reads LGHNA; CDR2 reads YNFKEQ. This CDR3 comprises 14 residues. The V end was cut by 0 bases, the J end by 5 bases, with 11 bases between. The CDR3 nucleotides read TGTGCCAGCAGCCAAGACGGCCCGGGGAACGAGCAGTACTTC. Its translation: CASSQDGPGNEQYF.

This clone is termed large. J is TRBJ1-1 and V is TRBV5-5; D is uncertain. Germline V gene sequence: CDR1 SGHKS, CDR2 YYEKEE (reference sequence). V lost 3 bases to trimming and J lost 4 bases, with 16 bases between them. CDR3 length equals 15 residues. In nucleotides, the CDR3 is TGTGCCAGCAGCTACCGGACCACCTGGGGCACTGAAGCTTTCTTT. Protein: CASSYRTTWGTEAFF.

V and J are TRBV9 and TRBJ2-3; TRBD1 might be the D (6 bases). V lost 4 bases, J lost 2 bases, and 14 bases lay in between. CDR3 length: 15 residues. CDR1 is SGDLS, CDR2 YYNGEE, per germline. The CDR3 nucleotides read TGTGCCAGCAGCCCCACAGGGACATTCACAGATACGCAGTATTTT. Amino acid sequence: CASSPTGTFTDTQYF.

The J gene is TRBJ1-1, the V gene TRBV5-1; D remains unclear. The CDR3 has 13 residues. V gave up 3 bases and J gave up 0 bases, with 6 bases separating them. From germline, CDR1 is SGHRS and CDR2 YFSETQ. The CDR3: CASSSEMNTEAFF. CDR3 nucleotide sequence: TGCGCCAGCAGCTCCGAAATGAACACTGAAGCTTTCTTT.

For this clone: One junction end does not reproduce the germline sequence, and a read error may be involved. The J gene is TRBJ1-2, the V gene TRBV6-1, with D possibly being TRBD1 (6 bases). Per germline, CDR1 MNHNS and CDR2 SASEGT. This CDR3 is 12 amino acids long. The CDR3 DNA follows: TGTGCCAGCAGGGCACTACGGGACACGGGGTCCTTC. Translation: CASRALRDTGSF.